Given below is one TCR beta chain in context. It lacks a known antigen. Base qualities are not recorded, but no much larger clone differs from it by a single base. Between the V and J ends, shortened by 3 bases and 10 bases respectively, the junction contains 11 bases. CDR1 and CDR2 (SGHAT, FQNNGV) derive from the germline V gene. The CDR3 holds 12 amino acids from the cysteine to the phenylalanine. Just CDR3 DNA is preserved here, 36 bases in frame from base 1. The data derive from a study of T cells after yellow fever vaccination (dated by TCRdb to the late 2010s). Describing the broader study: The SMART-Seq v4 Ultra Low Input RNA kit was used to prepare libraries from fractions with low cell numbers. To follow T-cell clones before and after primary and booster YFV17D yellow fever vaccination, bulk TCR alpha and beta repertoires were sequenced over time. The cohort comprised two healthy male donors, one aged 18 to 30 and one aged 30 to 40 years. Blood was collected at multiple timepoints before and after primary and secondary immunization, and bulk PBMC replicates and cell subsets were isolated. General conclusions and limits of the study: The study included only a couple of donors, which limits how far the findings can be generalized. Most clones expanded after primary vaccination were re-detected after the booster (around 96% of CD4 and approximately 88% of CD8), suggesting broad memory maintenance. FACS-sorted repertoires could contain abundant contaminating clonotypes from the bulk population, so computational filtering was required. A small share of clonotypes was detected in both CD4 and CD8 compartments, with the overlap likely arising from convergent recombination. The secondary T-cell response was found to be weaker but faster than the primary response, with a peak reached on day 5 rather than on day 15.

Synthesis of TCR cDNA relied on 5'RACE template switching, a step that introduced a universal primer site along with unique molecular identifiers. cDNA synthesis was primed from both the TCR alpha and TCR beta constant segments. Two PCR steps were used to amplify libraries, with sample barcodes and sequencing adapters being added in the second step. Sequencing of the libraries was done on either Illumina HiSeq 2500 (2x100 bp) or NovaSeq (2x150 bp). The authors' analysis ran thus. Demultiplexing of reads and collapsing into UMI consensus sequences were performed with MIGEC, and V(D)J alignment was carried out with MiXCR. Vaccine-responding clonotypes were defined with edgeR using replicate PBMC samples, requiring FDR below 0.01 and a log2 fold change above 5 up to day 15. Each bulk clonotype received a CD4 or CD8 identity based on whether the sequenced CD4 or CD8 repertoire contained that clonotype at higher abundance. TCRdb trimmed the raw reads at Q25, called clones with MiXCR and kept productive beta chains. Entries that share a CDR3 protein sequence are merged under the most common genes and DNA. The V and J calls reflect TCRdb's pipeline rather than the authors' work. This sample is represented by about 58,000 distinct CDR3 sequences; more than 5.5% of them were singletons. Of the sample, around two fifths is held by the ten largest clones.

This specimen's treatment or condition label, interpreted: live attenuated yellow fever vaccine strain. A standard Ficoll-Paque protocol was used to isolate PBMCs from peripheral blood. Dynabeads CD4 and CD8 positive selection kits were used to isolate CD4 and CD8 T-cell fractions. RNA was extracted with TriZol from bulk PBMCs, CD4 and CD8 fractions, and dextramer-positive and dextramer-negative fractions. This sequence was found in a man aged 18 to 29 who received the YFV17D yellow fever vaccine. The material was CD8+ T cells sorted from PBMCs, obtained on the day of the first yellow fever vaccination. The rearranged chain carries TRBV11-2 and TRBJ2-3; the D gene is unclear. The base sequence is TGTGCCAGCAGCTTTGGCGCCACCCCGCAGTATTTT. Translation gives CASSFGATPQYF.